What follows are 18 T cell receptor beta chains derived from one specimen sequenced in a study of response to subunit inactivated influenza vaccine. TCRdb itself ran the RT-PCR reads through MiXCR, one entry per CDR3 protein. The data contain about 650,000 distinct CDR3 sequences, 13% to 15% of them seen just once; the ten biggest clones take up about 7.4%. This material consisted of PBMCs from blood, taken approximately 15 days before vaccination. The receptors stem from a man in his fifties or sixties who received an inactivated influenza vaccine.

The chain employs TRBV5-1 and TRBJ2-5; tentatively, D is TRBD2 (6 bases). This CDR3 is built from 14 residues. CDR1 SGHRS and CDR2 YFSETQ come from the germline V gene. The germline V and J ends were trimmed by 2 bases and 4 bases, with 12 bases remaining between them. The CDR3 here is CASSFYGGRETQYF. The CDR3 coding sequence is TGCGCCAGCAGCTTCTATGGGGGGAGAGAGACCCAGTACTTC. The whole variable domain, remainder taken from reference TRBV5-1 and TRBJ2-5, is KAGVTQTPRYLIKTRGQQVTLSCSPISGHRSVSWYQQTPGQGLQFLFEYFSETQRNKGNFPGRFSGRQFSNSRSEMNVSTLELGDSALYLCASSFYGGRETQYFGPGTRLLVL.

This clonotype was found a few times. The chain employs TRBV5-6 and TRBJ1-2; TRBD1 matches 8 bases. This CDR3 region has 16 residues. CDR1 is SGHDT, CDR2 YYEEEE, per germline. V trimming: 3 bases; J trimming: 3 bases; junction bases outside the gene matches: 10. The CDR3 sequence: CASSWGQVLLDYGYTF. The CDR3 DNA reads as TGTGCCAGCAGCTGGGGACAGGTTTTGCTTGACTATGGCTACACCTTC. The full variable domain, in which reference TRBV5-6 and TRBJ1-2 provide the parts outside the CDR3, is DAGVTQSPTHLIKTRGQQVTLRCSPKSGHDTVSWYQQALGQGPQFIFQYYEEEERQRGNFPDRFSGHQFPNYSSELNVNALLLGDSALYLCASSWGQVLLDYGYTFGSGTRLTVV.

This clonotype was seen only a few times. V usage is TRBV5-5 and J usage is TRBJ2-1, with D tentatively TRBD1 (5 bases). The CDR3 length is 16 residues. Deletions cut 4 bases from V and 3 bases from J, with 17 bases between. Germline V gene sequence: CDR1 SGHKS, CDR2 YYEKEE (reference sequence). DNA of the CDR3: TGTGCCAGCAGCCCCCTCGCAGGGTACAACTACAATGAGCAGTTCTTC. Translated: CASSPLAGYNYNEQFF. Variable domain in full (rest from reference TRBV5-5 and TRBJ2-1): DAGVTQSPTHLIKTRGQQVTLRCSPISGHKSVSWYQQVLGQGPQFIFQYYEKEERGRGNFPDRFSARQFPNYSSELNVNALLLGDSALYLCASSPLAGYNYNEQFFGPGTRLTVL.

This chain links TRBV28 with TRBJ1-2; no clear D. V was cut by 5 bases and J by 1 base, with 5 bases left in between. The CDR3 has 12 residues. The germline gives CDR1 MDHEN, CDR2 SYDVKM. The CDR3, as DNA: TGTGCCAGCAGTGGGGTTAACTATGGCTACACCTTC. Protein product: CASSGVNYGYTF.

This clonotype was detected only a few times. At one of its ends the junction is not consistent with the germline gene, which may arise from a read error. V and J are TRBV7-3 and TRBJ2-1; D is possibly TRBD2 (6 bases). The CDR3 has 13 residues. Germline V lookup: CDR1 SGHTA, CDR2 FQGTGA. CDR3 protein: CASNLMIGREQFF. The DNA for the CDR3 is TGTGCCAGCAACTTAATGATAGGGAGGGAGCAGTTCTTC.

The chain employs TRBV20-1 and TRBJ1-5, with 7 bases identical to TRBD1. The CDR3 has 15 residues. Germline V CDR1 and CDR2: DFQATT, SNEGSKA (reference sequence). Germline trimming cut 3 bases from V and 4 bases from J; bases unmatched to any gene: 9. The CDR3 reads CSASENQGVNQPQHF. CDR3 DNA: TGCAGTGCTAGTGAGAATCAGGGGGTTAATCAGCCCCAGCATTTT.

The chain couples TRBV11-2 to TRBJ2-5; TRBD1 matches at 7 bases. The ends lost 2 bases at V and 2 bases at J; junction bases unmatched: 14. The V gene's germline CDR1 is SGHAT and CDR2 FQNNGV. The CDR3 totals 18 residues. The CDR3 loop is CASSLFGNWDSHQETQYF. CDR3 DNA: TGTGCCAGCAGCTTATTTGGAAATTGGGACAGTCATCAAGAGACCCAGTACTTC.

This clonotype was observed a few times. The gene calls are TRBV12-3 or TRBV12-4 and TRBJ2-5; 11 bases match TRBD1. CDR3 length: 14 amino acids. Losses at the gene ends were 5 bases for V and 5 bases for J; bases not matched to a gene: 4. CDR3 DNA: TGTGCCAGCAGTAGGACAGGGGGCTATGAGACCCAGTACTTC. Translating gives CASSRTGGYETQYF.

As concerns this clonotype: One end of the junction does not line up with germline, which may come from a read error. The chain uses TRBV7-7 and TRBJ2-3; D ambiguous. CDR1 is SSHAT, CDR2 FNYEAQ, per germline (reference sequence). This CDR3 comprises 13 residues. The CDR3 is CASSLSMTDTQYF. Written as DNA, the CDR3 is TGTGCTAGCAGCTTATCTATGACAGATACGCAGTATTTT.

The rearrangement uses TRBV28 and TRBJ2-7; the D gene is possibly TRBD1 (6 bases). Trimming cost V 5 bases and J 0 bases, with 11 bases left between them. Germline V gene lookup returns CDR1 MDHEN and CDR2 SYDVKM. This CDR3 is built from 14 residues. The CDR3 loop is CASSKQGNSYEQYF. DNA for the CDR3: TGTGCCAGCAGTAAACAGGGCAACTCCTACGAGCAGTACTTC.

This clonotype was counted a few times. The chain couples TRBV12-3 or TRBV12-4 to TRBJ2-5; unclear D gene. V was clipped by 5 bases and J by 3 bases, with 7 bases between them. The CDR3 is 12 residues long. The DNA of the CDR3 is TGTGCCAGCAGTCCGACGAAAGAGACCCAGTACTTC. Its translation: CASSPTKETQYF.

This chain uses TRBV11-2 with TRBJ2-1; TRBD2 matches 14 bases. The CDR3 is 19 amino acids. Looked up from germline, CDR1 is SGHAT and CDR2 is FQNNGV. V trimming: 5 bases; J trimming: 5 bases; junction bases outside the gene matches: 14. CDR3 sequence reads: CASSTGTSGSGRFDNEQFF. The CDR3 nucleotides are TGTGCCAGCAGCACTGGGACTAGCGGGAGTGGAAGGTTCGACAATGAGCAGTTCTTC.

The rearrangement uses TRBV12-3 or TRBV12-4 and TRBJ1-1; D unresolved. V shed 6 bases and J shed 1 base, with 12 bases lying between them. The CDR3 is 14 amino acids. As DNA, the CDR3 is TGTGCCAGCAGGCCGGGTCCTAGGAACACTGAAGCTTTCTTT. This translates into CASRPGPRNTEAFF.

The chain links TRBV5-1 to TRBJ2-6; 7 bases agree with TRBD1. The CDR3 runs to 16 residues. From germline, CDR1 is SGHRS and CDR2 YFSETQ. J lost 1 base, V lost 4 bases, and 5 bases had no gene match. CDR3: CASSITGASGANVLTF. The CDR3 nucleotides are TGCGCCAGCAGCATTACAGGGGCGTCTGGGGCCAACGTCCTGACTTTC.

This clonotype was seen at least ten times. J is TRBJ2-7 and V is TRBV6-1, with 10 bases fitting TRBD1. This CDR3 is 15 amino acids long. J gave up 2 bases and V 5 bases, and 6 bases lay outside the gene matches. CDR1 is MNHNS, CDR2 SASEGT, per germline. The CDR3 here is CASSPRQGAAYEQYF. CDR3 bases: TGTGCCAGCAGTCCGCGACAGGGGGCGGCCTACGAGCAGTACTTC.

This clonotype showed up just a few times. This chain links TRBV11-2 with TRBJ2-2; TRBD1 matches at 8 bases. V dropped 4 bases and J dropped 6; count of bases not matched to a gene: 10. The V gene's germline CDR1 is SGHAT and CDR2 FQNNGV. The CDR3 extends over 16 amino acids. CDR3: CASSSPGQAHPGELFF. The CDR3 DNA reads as TGTGCCAGCAGCTCCCCGGGACAGGCCCACCCCGGGGAGCTGTTTTTT. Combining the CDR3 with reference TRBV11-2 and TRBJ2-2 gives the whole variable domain EAGVAQSPRYKIIEKRQSVAFWCNPISGHATLYWYQQILGQGPKLLIQFQNNGVVDDSQLPKDRFSAERLKGVDSTLKIQPAKLEDSAVYLCASSSPGQAHPGELFFGEGSRLTVL.

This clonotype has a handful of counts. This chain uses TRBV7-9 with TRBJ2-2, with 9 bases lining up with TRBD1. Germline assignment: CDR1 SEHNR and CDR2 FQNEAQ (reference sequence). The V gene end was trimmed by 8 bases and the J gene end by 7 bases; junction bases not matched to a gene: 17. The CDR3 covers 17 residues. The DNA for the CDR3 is TGTGCCAGCGGTACCGTACCGGGACAGGGTGCTTACGGGGAGCTGTTTTTT. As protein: CASGTVPGQGAYGELFF.

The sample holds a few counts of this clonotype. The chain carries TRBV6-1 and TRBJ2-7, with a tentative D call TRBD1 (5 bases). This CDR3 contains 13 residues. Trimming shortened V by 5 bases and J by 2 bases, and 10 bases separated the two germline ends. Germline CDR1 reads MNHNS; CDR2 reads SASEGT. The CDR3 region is CASSQGFPYEQYF. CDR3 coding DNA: TGTGCCAGCAGTCAGGGATTTCCCTACGAGCAGTACTTC.